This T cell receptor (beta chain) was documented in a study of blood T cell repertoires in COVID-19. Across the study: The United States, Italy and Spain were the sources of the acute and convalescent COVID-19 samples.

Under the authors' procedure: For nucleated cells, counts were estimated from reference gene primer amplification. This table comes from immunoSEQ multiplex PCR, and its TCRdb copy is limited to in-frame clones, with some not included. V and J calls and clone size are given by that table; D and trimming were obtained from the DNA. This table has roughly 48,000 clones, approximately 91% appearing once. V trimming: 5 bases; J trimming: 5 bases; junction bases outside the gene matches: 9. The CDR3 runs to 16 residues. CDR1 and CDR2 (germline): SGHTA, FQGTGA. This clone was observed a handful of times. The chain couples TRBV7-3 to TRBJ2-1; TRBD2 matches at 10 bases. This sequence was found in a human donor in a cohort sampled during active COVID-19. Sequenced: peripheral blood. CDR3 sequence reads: CASSPISGGPDNEQFF. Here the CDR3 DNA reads TGTGCCAGCAGCCCGATTAGCGGGGGGCCCGACAATGAGCAGTTCTTC.